This T cell receptor (beta chain) was found in a study of shared clonotypes between healthy human individuals. Profiling relied on immunoSEQ multiplex PCR, and the TCRdb table lists in-frame clones only, not all of them. The sample shows 2 million to 2.5 million clones, roughly 96% of them seen only once. The sequence was collected from a man aged 18 to 29 in good health. Sequenced input: naive CD4+ T cells sorted from blood. Specified subset: CD45RA+ positively selected.

The CDR3 is CAISASLTEAFF. The CDR3 coding sequence is TGTGCCATCAGTGCGTCGTTAACTGAAGCTTTCTTT. The chain has TRBV10-3 and TRBJ1-1; no definite D call. The CDR3 runs 12 residues. Trimming stripped 4 bases from V and 5 bases from J, with 8 bases between. Per the germline V gene, CDR1 is ENHRY and CDR2 is SYGVKD.